These 17 T cell receptor beta chains originate from one sample sequenced in a study of T cell repertoires in aging, cancer and after chemotherapy. TRB rearrangements spanning V, D and J were amplified using mixed TRB-A/B primers. Each CDR3 protein gets one entry after TCRdb re-called the multiplex PCR reads with MiXCR. The sample yields fewer than 2,500 distinct CDR3 sequences, around 22% seen once. The template was genomic DNA from peripheral blood, not RNA. The sequenced sample was blood. The receptors derive from a human donor with a blood cancer.

This clonotype is termed medium-sized. The chain combines TRBV18 with TRBJ1-2; 8 nucleotides align to TRBD1. Germline trimming cut 3 bases from V and 5 bases from J; bases unmatched to any gene: 11. The CDR3 covers 16 residues. From germline, CDR1 is KGHSH and CDR2 LQKENI. CDR3 coding DNA: TGTGCCAGCTCACCGTTACAGGGGGGACGGAATTATGGCTACACCTTC. This translates into CASSPLQGGRNYGYTF.

This clonotype is medium-sized. CDR3 amino acids: CASSYHGEAEAFF. In DNA form, the CDR3 reads TGTGCCAGCAGTTACCATGGGGAAGCGGAAGCTTTCTTT. V is TRBV6-6 and J is TRBJ1-1; D uncertain. V was cut by 2 bases and J by 8 bases, with 12 bases left in between. Germline V gene sequence: CDR1 MNHNY, CDR2 SVGAGI (reference sequence). This CDR3 is 13 amino acids long.

This clonotype was counted only a few times. The CDR3 region is CASSQESGLYGYTF. CDR3 nucleotide sequence: TGTGCCAGCAGCCAAGAATCCGGCCTCTATGGCTACACCTTC. The chain employs TRBV14 and TRBJ1-2; no firm D call. The CDR3 is made up of 14 amino acids. The V gene lost 0 bases and the J gene lost 4 bases, with 9 bases spanning the gap. CDR1 is SGHDN, CDR2 FVKESK, per germline.

This clonotype is medium-sized in the sample. The genes are TRBV27 and TRBJ2-5; no clear D. The germline CDR1 and CDR2 sequences are MNHEY and SMNVEV (reference sequence). Trimming took off 0 bases at V and 4 bases at J, with 6 bases between the two ends. The CDR3 runs to 13 residues. CDR3 DNA: TGTGCCAGCAGTTTATCGAGAGGAGAGACCCAGTACTTC. The encoded protein is CASSLSRGETQYF.

Relative to its sample, this clonotype is medium-sized. This rearrangement joins TRBV5-4 to TRBJ1-1; 9 nucleotides match TRBD1. The CDR3 is made up of 15 amino acids. Germline V lookup: CDR1 SGHNT, CDR2 YYREEE (reference sequence). With V trimmed by 0 bases and J by 0 bases, 0 bases remained unmatched. CDR3 amino acids: CASSLGQGVNTEAFF. The CDR3 DNA reads TGTGCCAGCAGCTTGGGACAGGGGGTGAACACTGAAGCTTTCTTT.

This clonotype is medium-sized (0.01 to 0.1%) by share. The rearrangement uses TRBV6-6 and TRBJ2-5, with unresolved D. The germline gives CDR1 MNHNY, CDR2 SVGAGI (reference sequence). The CDR3 is 13 amino acids. With 5 bases removed from V and 5 bases from J, the gap between germline ends came to 12 bases. In DNA form, the CDR3 reads TGTGCCAGCAGTCCCACGGAGTACGAGACCCAGTACTTC. Encoded protein: CASSPTEYETQYF.

This clonotype qualifies as medium-sized (0.01 to 0.1%). This sequence joins TRBV5-4 and TRBJ1-2; no firm D call. V shed 1 base and J shed 2 bases, with 6 bases lying between them. This CDR3 contains 13 residues. Per germline, CDR1 SGHNT and CDR2 YYREEE (reference sequence). CDR3 in amino acids: CASSLQENYGYTF. CDR3 DNA sequence: TGTGCCAGCAGCTTGCAAGAAAACTATGGCTACACCTTC.

The V and J genes are TRBV9 and TRBJ2-2; 7 bases are shared with TRBD2. The V and J ends lost 1 base and 6 bases, in that order; junction bases with no gene match: 3. The CDR3 covers 14 residues. The V gene's germline CDR1 is SGDLS and CDR2 YYNGEE. CDR3 DNA: TGTGCCAGCAGCGTACTAGCGGAGGCCGGGGAGCTGTTTTTT. Amino acids: CASSVLAEAGELFF.

This clonotype is termed medium-sized. This sequence joins TRBV7-9 and TRBJ1-2, with TRBD1 matching 7 bases. Germline V gene data show CDR1 as SEHNR and CDR2 as FQNEAQ (reference sequence). The CDR3 spans 14 residues. V trimming: 1 base; J trimming: 3 bases; junction bases outside the gene matches: 2. In DNA, the CDR3 is TGTGCCAGCAGCTTAGAGGGGGCCTACTATGGCTACACCTTC. Protein: CASSLEGAYYGYTF. Full variable domain (missing parts from reference TRBV7-9 and TRBJ1-2): DTGVSQNPRHKITKRGQNVTFRCDPISEHNRLYWYRQTLGQGPEFLTYFQNEAQLEKSRLLSDRFSAERPKGSFSTLEIQRTEQGDSAMYLCASSLEGAYYGYTFGSGTRLTVV.

This chain uses TRBV6-1 with TRBJ2-1; 10 nucleotides align to TRBD1. V was pared by 8 bases and J by 6 bases, with 7 bases of the junction left unmatched. The CDR3 covers 14 residues. CDR1 and CDR2 from the germline V gene are MNHNS and SASEGT. The CDR3 region is CASAGTGEFNEQFF. The CDR3 region has the DNA TGTGCCAGCGCCGGGACAGGGGAGTTCAATGAGCAGTTCTTC.

Within the sample, this clonotype is medium-sized. This chain uses TRBV19 with TRBJ1-1, with 9 positions matching TRBD1. From germline, CDR1 is LNHDA and CDR2 SQIVND (reference sequence). CDR3 size: 17 residues. V lost 3 bases, J lost 1 base, and 9 bases stayed unmatched. CDR3: CASSMNSPGQGNTEAFF. The CDR3 bases are TGTGCCAGTAGTATGAATAGCCCGGGACAGGGGAACACTGAAGCTTTCTTT.

By share, this clonotype ranks as medium-sized. The V gene is TRBV19, the J gene TRBJ2-7, with D possibly being TRBD1 (5 bases). CDR3 length: 13 amino acids. V gave up 3 bases and J gave up 2 bases, with 8 bases separating them. CDR1 and CDR2 (germline): LNHDA, SQIVND (reference sequence). This CDR3 reads CASSMTATYEQYF. In DNA, the CDR3 is TGTGCCAGTAGTATGACAGCCACCTACGAGCAGTACTTC.

This clonotype is categorized as large. The rearrangement links TRBV27 to TRBJ1-4, with 11 bases matching TRBD1. CDR3 length: 15 residues. Trimming removed 5 bases from V and 10 bases from J; junction bases left unmatched: 9. CDR1 MNHEY and CDR2 SMNVEV come from the germline V gene (reference sequence). The CDR3 DNA reads as TGTGCCAGCAGTCCCTCGGACAGGGGGCATGGAAAACTGTTTTTT. It yields the protein CASSPSDRGHGKLFF.

The chain joins TRBV28 to TRBJ1-1; D unresolved. Trimming took off 5 bases at V and 3 bases at J, with 10 bases between the two ends. Germline values: CDR1 MDHEN, CDR2 SYDVKM. CDR3 size: 13 residues. CDR3 sequence: CASSDTRDTEAFF. For the CDR3, the DNA is TGTGCCAGCAGTGATACTCGGGACACTGAAGCTTTCTTT.

Relative to its sample, this clonotype is large. The chain recombines TRBV6-6 with TRBJ2-3, with 9 nucleotides matching TRBD1. This CDR3 has 16 amino acids. Looked up from germline, CDR1 is MNHNY and CDR2 is SVGAGI (reference sequence). The J segment lost 4 bases and the V segment lost 5 bases, leaving 10 bases of the junction unmatched. The CDR3 loop reads CASSKTPGQGADTQYF. CDR3 DNA sequence: TGTGCCAGCAGTAAGACTCCGGGACAGGGAGCAGATACGCAGTATTTT.

Only a few counts were recorded for this clonotype. The rearrangement joins TRBV4-3 to TRBJ2-2, with 13 nucleotides matching TRBD2. The V and J ends lost 4 bases and 5 bases, in that order; junction bases with no gene match: 13. Germline CDR1 is LGHNA and CDR2 is YSLEER. The CDR3 is 19 residues long. CDR3 DNA: TGCGCCAGCAGCCTCAAACCCAGGACTAGCGGGAGATATACCGGGGAGCTGTTTTTT. As protein: CASSLKPRTSGRYTGELFF.

The gene calls are TRBV4-1 and TRBJ1-2, with TRBD1 as a possible D gene (5 bases). The CDR3 totals 15 residues. The V end was cut by 1 base, the J end by 2 bases, with 11 bases between. Per germline, CDR1 MGHRA and CDR2 YSYEKL. The chain's CDR3 is CASSQGTSANYGYTF. Here the CDR3 DNA reads TGCGCCAGCAGCCAAGGGACATCTGCGAACTATGGCTACACCTTC.